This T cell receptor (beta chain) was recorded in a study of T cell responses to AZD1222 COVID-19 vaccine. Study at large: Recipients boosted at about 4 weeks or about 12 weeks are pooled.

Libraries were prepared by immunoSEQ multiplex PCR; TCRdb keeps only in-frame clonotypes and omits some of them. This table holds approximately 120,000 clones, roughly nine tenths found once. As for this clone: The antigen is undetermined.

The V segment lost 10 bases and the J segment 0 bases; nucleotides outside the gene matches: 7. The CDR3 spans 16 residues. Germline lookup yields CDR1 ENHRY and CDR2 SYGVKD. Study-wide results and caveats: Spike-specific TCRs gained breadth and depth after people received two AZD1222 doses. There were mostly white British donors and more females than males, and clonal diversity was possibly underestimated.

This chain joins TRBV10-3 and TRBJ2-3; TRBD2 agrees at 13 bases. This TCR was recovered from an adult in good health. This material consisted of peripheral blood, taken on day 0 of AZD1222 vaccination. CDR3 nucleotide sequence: TGTGCCACCACGACTAGCGGGGGGCCGAGCACAGATACGCAGTATTTT. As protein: CATTTSGGPSTDTQYF.